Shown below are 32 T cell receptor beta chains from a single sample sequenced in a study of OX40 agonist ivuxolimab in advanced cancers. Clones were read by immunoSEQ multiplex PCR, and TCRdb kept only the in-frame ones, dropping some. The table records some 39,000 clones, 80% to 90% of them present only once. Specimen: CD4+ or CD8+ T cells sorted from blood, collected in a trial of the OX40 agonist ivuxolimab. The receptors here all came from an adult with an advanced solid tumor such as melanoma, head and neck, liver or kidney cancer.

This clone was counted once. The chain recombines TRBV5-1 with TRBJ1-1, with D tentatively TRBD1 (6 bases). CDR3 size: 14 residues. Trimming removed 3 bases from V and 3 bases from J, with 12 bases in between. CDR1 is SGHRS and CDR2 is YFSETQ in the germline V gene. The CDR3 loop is CASSSQGRDTEAFF. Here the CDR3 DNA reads TGCGCCAGCAGCTCACAGGGAAGGGACACTGAAGCTTTCTTT. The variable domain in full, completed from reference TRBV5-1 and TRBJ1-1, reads KAGVTQTPRYLIKTRGQQVTLSCSPISGHRSVSWYQQTPGQGLQFLFEYFSETQRNKGNFPGRFSGRQFSNSRSEMNVSTLELGDSALYLCASSSQGRDTEAFFGQGTRLTVV.

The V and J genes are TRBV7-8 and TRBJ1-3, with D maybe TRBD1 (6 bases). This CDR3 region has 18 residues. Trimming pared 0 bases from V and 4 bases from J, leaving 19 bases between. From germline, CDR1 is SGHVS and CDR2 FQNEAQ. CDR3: CASSLAGLVGGSGNTIYF. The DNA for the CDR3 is TGTGCCAGCAGCTTAGCGGGGTTGGTCGGGGGCTCAGGAAACACCATATATTTT.

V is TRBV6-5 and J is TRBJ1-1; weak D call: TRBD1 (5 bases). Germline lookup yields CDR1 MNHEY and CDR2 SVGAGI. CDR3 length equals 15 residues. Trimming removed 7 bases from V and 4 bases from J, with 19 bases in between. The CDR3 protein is CASISERGRGTEAFF. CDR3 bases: TGTGCCAGCATCTCCGAACGGGGCAGAGGCACTGAAGCTTTCTTT.

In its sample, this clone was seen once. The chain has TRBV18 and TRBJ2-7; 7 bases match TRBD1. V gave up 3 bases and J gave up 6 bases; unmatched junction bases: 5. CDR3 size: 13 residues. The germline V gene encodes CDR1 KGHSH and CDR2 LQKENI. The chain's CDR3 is CASSPGQPSEQYV. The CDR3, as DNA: TGTGCCAGCTCACCGGGACAGCCGAGCGAGCAGTACGTC.

CDR3 sequence reads: CASSPTGNQPQHF. The CDR3 DNA follows: TGTGCCAGCAGCCCAACAGGCAATCAGCCCCAGCATTTT. The genes are TRBV2 and TRBJ1-5; D unclear. CDR1 is SNHLY and CDR2 is FYNNEI in the germline V gene. CDR3 length: 13 residues. Between the trimmed V and J ends, which lost 6 bases and 2 bases, there was a span of 8 bases.

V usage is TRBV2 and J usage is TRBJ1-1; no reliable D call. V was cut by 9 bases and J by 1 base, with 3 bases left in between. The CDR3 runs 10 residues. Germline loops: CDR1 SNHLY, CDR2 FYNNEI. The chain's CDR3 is CARGNTEAFF. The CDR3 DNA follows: TGTGCCAGGGGGAACACTGAAGCTTTCTTT.

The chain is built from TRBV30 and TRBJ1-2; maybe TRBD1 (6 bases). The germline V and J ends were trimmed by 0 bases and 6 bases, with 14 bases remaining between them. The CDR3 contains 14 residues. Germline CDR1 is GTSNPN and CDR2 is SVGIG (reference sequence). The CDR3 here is CAWSVARGRNGYTF. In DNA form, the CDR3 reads TGTGCCTGGAGTGTAGCCAGGGGCAGGAATGGCTACACCTTC.

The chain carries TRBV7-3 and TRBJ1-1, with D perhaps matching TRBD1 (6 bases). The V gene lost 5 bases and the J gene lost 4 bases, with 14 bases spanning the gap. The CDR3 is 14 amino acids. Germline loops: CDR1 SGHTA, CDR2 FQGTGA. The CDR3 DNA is TGTGCCAGCAGCCCACAGGGAGTGAGCACTGAAGCTTTCTTT. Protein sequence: CASSPQGVSTEAFF.

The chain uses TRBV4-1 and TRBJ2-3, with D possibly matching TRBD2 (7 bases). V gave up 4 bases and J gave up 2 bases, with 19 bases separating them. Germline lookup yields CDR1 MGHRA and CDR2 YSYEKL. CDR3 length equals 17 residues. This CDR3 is CASSLRGGKGDTDTQYF. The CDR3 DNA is TGCGCCAGCAGCCTAAGGGGGGGGAAAGGGGACACAGATACGCAGTATTTT.

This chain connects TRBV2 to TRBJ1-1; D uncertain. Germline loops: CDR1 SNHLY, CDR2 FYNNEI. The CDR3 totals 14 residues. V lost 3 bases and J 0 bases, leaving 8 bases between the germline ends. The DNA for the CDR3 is TGTGCCAGCAGTGACAGGTTGATGAACACTGAAGCTTTCTTT. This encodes CASSDRLMNTEAFF. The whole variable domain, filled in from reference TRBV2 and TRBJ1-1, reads EPEVTQTPSHQVTQMGQEVILRCVPISNHLYFYWYRQILGQKVEFLVSFYNNEISEKSEIFDDQFSVERPDGSNFTLKIRSTKLEDSAMYFCASSDRLMNTEAFFGQGTRLTVV.

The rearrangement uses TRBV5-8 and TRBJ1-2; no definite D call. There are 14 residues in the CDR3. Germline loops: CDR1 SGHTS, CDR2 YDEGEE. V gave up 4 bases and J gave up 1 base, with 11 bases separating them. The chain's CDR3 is CASSRTQNNYGYTF. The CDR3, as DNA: TGTGCCAGCAGCCGGACCCAAAATAACTATGGCTACACCTTC.

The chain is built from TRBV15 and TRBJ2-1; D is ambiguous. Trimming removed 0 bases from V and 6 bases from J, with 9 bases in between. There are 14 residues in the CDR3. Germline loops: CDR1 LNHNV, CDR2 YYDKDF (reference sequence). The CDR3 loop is CATSRDRPFNEQFF. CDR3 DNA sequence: TGTGCCACCAGCAGAGATCGGCCTTTCAATGAGCAGTTCTTC.

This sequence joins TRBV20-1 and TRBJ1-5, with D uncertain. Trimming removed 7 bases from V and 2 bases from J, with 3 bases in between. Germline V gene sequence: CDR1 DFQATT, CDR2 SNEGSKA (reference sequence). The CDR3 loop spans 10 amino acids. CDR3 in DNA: TGCAGTGTCGGCAATCAGCCCCAGCATTTT. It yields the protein CSVGNQPQHF.

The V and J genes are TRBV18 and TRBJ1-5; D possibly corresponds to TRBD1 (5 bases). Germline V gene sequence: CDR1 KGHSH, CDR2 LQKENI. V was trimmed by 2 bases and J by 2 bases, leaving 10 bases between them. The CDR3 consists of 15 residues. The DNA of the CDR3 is TGTGCCAGCTCACCATTCGGGGCTGGCAATCAGCCCCAGCATTTT. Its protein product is CASSPFGAGNQPQHF.

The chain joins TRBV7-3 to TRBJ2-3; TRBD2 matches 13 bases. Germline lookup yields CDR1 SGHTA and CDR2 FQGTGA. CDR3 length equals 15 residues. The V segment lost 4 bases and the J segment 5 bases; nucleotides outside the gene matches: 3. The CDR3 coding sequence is TGTGCCAGCAGCTCCGGACTAGCGGGAGTAGATACGCAGTATTTT. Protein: CASSSGLAGVDTQYF.

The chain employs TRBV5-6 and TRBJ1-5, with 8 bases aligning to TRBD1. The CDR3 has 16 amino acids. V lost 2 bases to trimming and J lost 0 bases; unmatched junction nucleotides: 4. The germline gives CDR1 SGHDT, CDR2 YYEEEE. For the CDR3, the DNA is TGTGCCAGCAGCTTCCGACAGGGGAATAGCAATCAGCCCCAGCATTTT. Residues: CASSFRQGNSNQPQHF.

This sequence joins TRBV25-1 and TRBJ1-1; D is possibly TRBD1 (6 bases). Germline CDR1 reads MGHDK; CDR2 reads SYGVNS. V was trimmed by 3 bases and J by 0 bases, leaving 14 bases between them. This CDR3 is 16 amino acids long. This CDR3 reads CASSDPRGTMNTEAFF. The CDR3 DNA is TGTGCCAGCAGTGACCCCAGGGGCACGATGAACACTGAAGCTTTCTTT.

The CDR3, as DNA: TGCAGTGCTAAGAGGGGCCCTGAAGCTTTCTTT. The encoded protein is CSAKRGPEAFF. The chain combines TRBV20-1 with TRBJ1-1; TRBD1 might be the D (5 bases). The CDR3 consists of 11 residues. CDR1 DFQATT and CDR2 SNEGSKA come from the germline V gene (reference sequence). Trimming removed 4 bases at V and 6 bases at J, with 9 bases between.

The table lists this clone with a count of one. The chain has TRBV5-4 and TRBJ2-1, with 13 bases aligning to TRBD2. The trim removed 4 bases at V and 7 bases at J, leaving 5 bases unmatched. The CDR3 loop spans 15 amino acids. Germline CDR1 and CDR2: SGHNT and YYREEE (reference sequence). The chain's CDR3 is CASSPTSGRLNEQFF. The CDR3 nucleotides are TGTGCCAGCAGCCCGACTAGCGGGAGGTTGAATGAGCAGTTCTTC.

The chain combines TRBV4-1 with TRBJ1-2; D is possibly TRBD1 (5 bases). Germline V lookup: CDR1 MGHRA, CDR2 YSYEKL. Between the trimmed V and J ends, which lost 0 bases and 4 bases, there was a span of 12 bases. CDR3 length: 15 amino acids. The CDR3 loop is CASSQDRGRAYGYTF. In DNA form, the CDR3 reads TGCGCCAGCAGCCAAGATCGGGGCAGGGCCTATGGCTACACCTTC.

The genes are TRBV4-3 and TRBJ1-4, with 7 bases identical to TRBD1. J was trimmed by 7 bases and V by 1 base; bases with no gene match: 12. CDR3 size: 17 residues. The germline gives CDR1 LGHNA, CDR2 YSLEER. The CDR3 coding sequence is TGCGCCAGCAGCCAAGGTTACAGGGGAAGTGTCGGTGAAAAACTGTTTTTT. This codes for CASSQGYRGSVGEKLFF.

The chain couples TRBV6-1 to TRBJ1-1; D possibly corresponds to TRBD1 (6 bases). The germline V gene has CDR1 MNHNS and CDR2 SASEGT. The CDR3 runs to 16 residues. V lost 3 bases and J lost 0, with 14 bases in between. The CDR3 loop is CASSEFAGAVNTEAFF. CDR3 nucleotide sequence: TGTGCCAGCAGTGAGTTCGCGGGGGCCGTGAACACTGAAGCTTTCTTT.

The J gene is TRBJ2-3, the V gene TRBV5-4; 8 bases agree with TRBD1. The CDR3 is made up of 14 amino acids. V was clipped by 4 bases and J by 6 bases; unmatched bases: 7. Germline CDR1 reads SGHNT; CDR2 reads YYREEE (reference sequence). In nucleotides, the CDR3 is TGTGCCAGCAGCCACCGACAGGGGAAGGATACGCAGTATTTT. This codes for CASSHRQGKDTQYF.

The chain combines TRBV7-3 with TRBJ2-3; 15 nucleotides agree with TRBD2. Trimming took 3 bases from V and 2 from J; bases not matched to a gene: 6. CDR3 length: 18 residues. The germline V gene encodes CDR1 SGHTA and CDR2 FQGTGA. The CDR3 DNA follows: TGTGCCAGCAGCTTCCGGACTAGCGGGAGGGTCTCCACAGATACGCAGTATTTT. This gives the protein CASSFRTSGRVSTDTQYF.

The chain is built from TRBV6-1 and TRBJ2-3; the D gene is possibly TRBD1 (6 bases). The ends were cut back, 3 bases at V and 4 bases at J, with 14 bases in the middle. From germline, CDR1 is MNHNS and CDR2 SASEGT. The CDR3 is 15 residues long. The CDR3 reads CASSEPLAGADTQYF. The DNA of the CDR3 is TGTGCCAGCAGTGAGCCCCTGGCAGGGGCAGATACGCAGTATTTT.

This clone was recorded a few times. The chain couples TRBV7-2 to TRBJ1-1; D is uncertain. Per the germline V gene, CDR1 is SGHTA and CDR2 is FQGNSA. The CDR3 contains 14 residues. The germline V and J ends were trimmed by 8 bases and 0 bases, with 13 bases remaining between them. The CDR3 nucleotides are TGTGCCAGCCGTAGACCCGGGGTGAACACTGAAGCTTTCTTT. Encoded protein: CASRRPGVNTEAFF. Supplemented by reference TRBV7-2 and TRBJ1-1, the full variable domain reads GAGVSQSPSNKVTEKGKDVELRCDPISGHTALYWYRQSLGQGLEFLIYFQGNSAPDKSGLPSDRFSAERTGGSVSTLTIQRTQQEDSAVYLCASRRPGVNTEAFFGQGTRLTVV.

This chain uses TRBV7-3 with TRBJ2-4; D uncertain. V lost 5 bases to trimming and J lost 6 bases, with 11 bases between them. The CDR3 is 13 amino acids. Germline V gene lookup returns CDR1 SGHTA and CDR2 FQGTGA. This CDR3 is CASSVRGSNIQYF. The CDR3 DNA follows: TGTGCCAGCAGCGTACGAGGATCAAACATTCAGTACTTC.

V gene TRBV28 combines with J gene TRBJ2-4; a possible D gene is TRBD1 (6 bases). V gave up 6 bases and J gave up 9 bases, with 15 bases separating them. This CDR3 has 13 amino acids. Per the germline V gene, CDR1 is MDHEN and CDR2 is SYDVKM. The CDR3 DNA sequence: TGTGCCAGCAGGCCGACAGGTCGAGGCATTCAGTACTTC. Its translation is CASRPTGRGIQYF.

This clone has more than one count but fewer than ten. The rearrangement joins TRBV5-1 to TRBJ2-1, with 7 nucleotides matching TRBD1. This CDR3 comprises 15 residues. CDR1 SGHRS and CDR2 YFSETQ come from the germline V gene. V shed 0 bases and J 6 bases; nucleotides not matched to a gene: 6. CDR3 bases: TGCGCCAGCAGCTTGGGAGACAGGGCGATCAATGAGCAGTTCTTC. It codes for CASSLGDRAINEQFF.

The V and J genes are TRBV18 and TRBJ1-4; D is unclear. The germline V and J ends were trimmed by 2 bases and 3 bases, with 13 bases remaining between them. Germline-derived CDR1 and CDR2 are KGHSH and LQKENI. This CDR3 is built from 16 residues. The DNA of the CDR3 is TGTGCCAGCTCACCAAACCCACCGGCGGCTAATGAAAAACTGTTTTTT. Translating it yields CASSPNPPAANEKLFF.

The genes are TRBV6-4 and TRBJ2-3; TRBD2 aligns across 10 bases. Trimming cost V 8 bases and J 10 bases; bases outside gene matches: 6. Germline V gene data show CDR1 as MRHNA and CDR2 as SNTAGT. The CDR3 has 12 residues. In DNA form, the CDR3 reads TGTGCCAGCGGGCTAGCGGGAGTATCGCAGTATTTT. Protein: CASGLAGVSQYF.

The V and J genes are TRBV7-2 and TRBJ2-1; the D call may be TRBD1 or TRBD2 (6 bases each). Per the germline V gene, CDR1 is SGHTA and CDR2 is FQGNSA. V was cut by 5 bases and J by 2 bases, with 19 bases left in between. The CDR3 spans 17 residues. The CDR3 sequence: CASSPTGAGYAYNEQFF. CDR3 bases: TGTGCCAGCAGCCCCACGGGGGCGGGGTATGCCTACAATGAGCAGTTCTTC.